This TCR beta chain originates from a study of T cell clonality in common variable immunodeficiency. This clone was observed at least ten times. Antigen specificity is unknown. The sequenced fragment ends 3 residues before the CDR3 boundary, so the rest is inferred from the germline J gene. Whole-study results and caveats: Repertoire-complication correlations in CVID were limited by patient heterogeneity. Common variable immunodeficiency TCR beta sequences reportedly had fewer deletions and N-nucleotide insertions. TCRbeta clonality was increased in CVID versus healthy controls.

Of CVID subjects, under 16 were female and around 27 male, mean age roughly 40. Blood came from CVID subjects not ill and not taking immunomodulatory or immunosuppressive medication. Using immunoSEQ multiplex PCR, the repertoire was profiled, and TCRdb retains in-frame clones only, with some absent. The data list roughly 23,000 clones, none observed once; roughly 9.6% falls to the top ten. Per germline, CDR1 MNHNS and CDR2 SASEGT. The ends were cut back, 3 bases at V and 4 bases at J, with 7 bases in the middle. This CDR3 spans 12 amino acids. The TCR was taken from a human donor with common variable immunodeficiency. Material: peripheral blood mononuclear cells. The chain joins TRBV6-1 to TRBJ2-7; no firm D call. The CDR3 bases that were read are TGTGCCAGCAGTGATCAAGGGTACGAG. Encoded protein: CASSDQGYE. The whole CDR3 region reads CASSDQGYEQYF.